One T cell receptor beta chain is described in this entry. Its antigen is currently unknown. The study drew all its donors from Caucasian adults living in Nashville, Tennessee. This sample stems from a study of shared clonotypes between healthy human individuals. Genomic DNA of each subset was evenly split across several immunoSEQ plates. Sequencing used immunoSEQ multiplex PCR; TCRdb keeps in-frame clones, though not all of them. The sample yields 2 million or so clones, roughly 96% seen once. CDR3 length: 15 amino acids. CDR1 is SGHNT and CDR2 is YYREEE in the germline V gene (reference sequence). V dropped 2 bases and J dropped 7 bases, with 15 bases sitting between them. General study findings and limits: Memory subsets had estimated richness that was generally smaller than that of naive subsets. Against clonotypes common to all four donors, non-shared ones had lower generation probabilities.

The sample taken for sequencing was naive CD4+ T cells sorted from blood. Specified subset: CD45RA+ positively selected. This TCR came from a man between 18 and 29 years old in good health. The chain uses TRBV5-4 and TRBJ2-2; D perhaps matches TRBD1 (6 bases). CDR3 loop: CASSFWGQKSGELFF. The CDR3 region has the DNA TGTGCCAGCAGCTTCTGGGGACAAAAGAGCGGGGAGCTGTTTTTT. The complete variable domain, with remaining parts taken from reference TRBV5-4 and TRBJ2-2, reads ETGVTQSPTHLIKTRGQQVTLRCSSQSGHNTVSWYQQALGQGPQFIFQYYREEENGRGNFPPRFSGLQFPNYSSELNVNALELDDSALYLCASSFWGQKSGELFFGEGSRLTVL.